This entry is about one T cell receptor beta chain. Its antigen is currently not known. The input lacks base qualities; no much larger clone sits a single base away. These data belong to a study of cytomegalovirus exposure and HLA in healthy donors listed by TCRdb under 2017. With regard to the full study: According to an earlier analysis of a few hundred of the donors, 150 million to 200 million T cells yielded 120 million or so unique TCR beta sequences and approximately 300 Gb of sequence data. The study was designed to test whether signatures of past pathogen exposure could be identified by cataloging public T cell receptors. Besides the first cohort of roughly 660 subjects, a separate validation cohort made up of 90 to 150 different subjects was used. High-throughput TCR immunosequencing, statistical association of individual TCRs with disease status, and machine learning were combined to predict cytomegalovirus infection status. A later analysis re-examined previously published TCR beta repertoires from just over 650 donors and added high-resolution HLA genotyping to investigate patterns of TCR occurrence. Rather than using new phenotypic data, the later analysis identified candidate immune exposures from TCR beta sequences and from how often those sequences occurred across donors. The number of donors typed differed by locus, with roughly 629-640 for A, B, C, DRB1 and DQB1, 522 for DQA1, 600 to 610 for DPA1, and some 470 for DPB1. To decide whether each TCR beta V gene segment behaved as functional or pseudogenic, an earlier analysis of some 570 of the donors relied on high-throughput TCR beta sequencing. The T cell repertoires of roughly 660 subjects were profiled by immunosequencing and related to cytomegalovirus serostatus. Every discovery cohort repertoire had been produced on one sequencing platform. Roughly 300 gigabases of sequencing data and approximately 91 million unique TCR sequences made up an early release that covered 500 to 700 HLA-typed donors. HLA typing covered class I and class II loci at four-digit resolution. Genome-wide SNP genotypes for about 65% of the roughly 700 donors were used in a later genetic analysis, which treated that subset as a discovery cohort. Donor age, sex, ethnicity and CMV serostatus were collected together with the repertoire data. Across some 400 genotyped donors of the cohort, an average of about 240,000 unique TCR beta nucleotide sequences per donor were sequenced, and approximately 17% of those sequences were non-productive. Of the roughly 400 genotyped donors, approximately 82% fell in the genetic ancestry cluster associated with self-reported Caucasian donors. Roughly five DR-DQ haplotypes were handled as single units for association and clustering, since linkage in the cohort was strong. The paper's findings and limits, for the study overall: A further reported finding was that TCR beta sequences accurately predicted the HLA-A and HLA-B alleles for most subjects in the first cohort. According to a later analysis, parvovirus B19, influenza, CMV and Epstein-Barr virus appeared linked to several top co-occurrence clusters. Some 15 rarely observed V segments, including chromosome 9 orphons, were excluded from the earlier analysis of several hundred of the donors because counts were too low. According to a later analysis, TCR association rates differed among HLA loci, with DRB1 alleles showing the most associated TCRs and HLA-C alleles showing the fewest. In a later analysis, HLA-associated TCR beta chains showed more clonal expansion and lower generation probabilities than non-associated chains that were equally common. Presence/absence analyses assumed roughly uniform sequencing depth across donors, an assumption that may not hold. At a false discovery rate of 0.05, a later analysis linked 16,951 TCR beta sequences to specific HLA alleles. Because HLA typing was missing for some donors at each locus, association tests included only the typed subset. A later genetic analysis associated a missense DCLRE1C variant with V-gene and J-gene trimming of TCR beta chains, and an independent cohort replicated the association. Most TCR sequences were observed very rarely across donors, whereas some public TCRs were present in many individuals. An earlier analysis of approximately 500 of the donors showed that most TCR beta V segments appeared in productive rearrangements either about 87% or about 30% of the time, which broadly matched IMGT annotations. Linkage disequilibrium might explain the correlated functional status among segregating V segments, but an unknown experimental factor could not be ruled out. In both the original and validation cohorts, the classifier was reported to diagnose cytomegalovirus status with high specificity and sensitivity. The only immune exposure information available for the cohort was CMV serostatus. According to the authors, the approach could potentially be generalized to other disease states and immunological phenotypes. Compared with the roughly 710-donor mean, donors in an Asian-associated ancestry cluster had fewer N-insertions in productive TCRs, according to a later genetic analysis. Because the 87-base-pair reads could not distinguish some IMGT-functional V segments, including TRBV6-2 and TRBV6-3, those segments were excluded. The cohort was sequenced for TCR beta chains only, and without alpha or paired-chain data the features that could be detected were limited. A group of highly shared sequence variants was considered likely to be a technical artifact of the sequencing pipeline. Strong co-occurrence of HLA alleles, especially DR and DQ, made assigning TCR associations to individual alleles difficult. In a later analysis, most CMV-associated TCR beta chains were found to appear HLA-restricted, with HLA associations seemingly driven largely by CMV exposure. In vitro tests confirmed that three of the cytomegalovirus-associated TCR beta chains recognize cytomegalovirus antigens. A total of 150 to 200 TCR beta chains were listed by the study as associated with cytomegalovirus.

In total, more than 500 healthy bone marrow donors made up the cohort. At the time of sampling, all cohort members were nominally healthy, though unrecorded immune exposures were likely present. The donor tested CMV seropositive and was one of the 289 seropositive cohort members. Each donor provided a peripheral blood sample, and peripheral blood mononuclear cells were used for TCR beta sequencing. The Qiagen DNeasy Blood Extraction Kit was used to extract genomic DNA from the blood cell samples. Library preparation used the immunoSEQ multiplex PCR assay. For the multiplex PCR, a mixture combining 60 forward primers for TCR Vbeta segments and 13 reverse primers for TCR Jbeta segments was used. The CDR3 region of rearranged TCR beta genes was amplified from genomic DNA with a multiplex PCR assay. The Illumina HiSeq System was used to sequence the amplified TCR beta libraries as 87-base-pair reads. Concerning the study's data processing: A later analysis counted about 82 million unique TCR beta chains across the approximately 700 repertoires, and roughly 11 million of these chains were shared by at least two donors. Raw reads were error-corrected and collapsed into unique sequences with a nearest-neighbor algorithm that merged closely related sequences to remove PCR and sequencing errors. CDR3 sequences were aligned to IMGT reference sequences to assign V, D and J gene segments. For a sequence to be retained, at least a six-nucleotide match to both a V gene segment and a J gene segment was required. A rearrangement was called productive if the CDR3 had no stop codons and remained in frame with V and J, and every other rearrangement was called non-productive. Following IMGT convention, CDR3 was defined as the stretch from the second conserved V-encoded cysteine to the conserved J-encoded phenylalanine. Sequences without an unambiguous match to a single V gene segment were excluded from the earlier analysis of approximately 600 of the donors. In an earlier analysis of more than 500 of the donors, a V segment was called functional when productive rearrangements were above 56.7%, and segregating when the standard deviation between donors exceeded 5%. A statistical classification framework was built for diagnosing cytomegalovirus status from the catalog of TCR beta chain sequences. A later analysis assigned V and J genes by comparing TCR nucleotide sequences with IMGT/GENE-DB human TR gene sequences. In a later analysis, CDR3 sequences and most-parsimonious VDJ recombination scenarios were assigned using the TCRdist pipeline. In a later analysis, each TCR beta chain was defined by its CDR3 amino acid sequence together with its V-gene family, and reads lacking a unique V-gene family were excluded. A later analysis removed roughly 590 highly shared, low-generation-probability nucleotide sequences to deal with suspected cross-contamination and a sequencing artifact. In a later analysis, a clonal expansion index for each public chain was calculated from normalized within-repertoire ranks of inferred template counts. A later analysis computed generation probabilities with a VDJ recombination model fitted to out-of-frame rearrangements, and checked the results against IGoR. Hypergeometric tests were used in a later analysis to score TCR-TCR, TCR-HLA and TCR-CMV co-occurrence, with a repertoire-size bias correction applied to the TCR pairs. A later analysis estimated false discovery rates by permuting HLA or CMV assignments 20 times. In a later analysis, co-occurring TCRs were grouped with DBSCAN, and TCRdist sequence similarity was added when clustering was performed within HLA-allele-positive subsets. For co-occurrence clustering, repertoires with fewer than 30,000 or more than 120,000 public chains were excluded, along with four to six repertoires with anomalous nucleotide sharing. TCRdb re-hosts the immuneACCESS table, in-frame sequences only. Its copies lack some clones; in the studies checked, an unresolved V gene accounts for under half of them, and the cause for the rest is not known. Clonal size and the V and J genes are those of that table, whereas D and trimming came from the DNA. Across this sample there are about 95,000 clones, with around four fifths seen only once. The ten largest clones represent roughly 3.9% of the sample.

From the cysteine up to the phenylalanine, the CDR3 has a length of 14 residues. Only CDR3 DNA remains: 42 bases, in frame from the first base. Relative to germline, V is 4 bases shorter and J is 7 bases shorter, with 16 bases between their ends. As encoded in the germline V gene (reference sequence), CDR1 is LNHDA while CDR2 is SQIVND. This clonotype was sampled from a woman aged 40 to 55 in good health and CMV-seropositive. Material for sequencing was PBMCs. The chain links TRBV19 with TRBJ2-5; tentative D gene TRBD2, with 5 bases matching. The DNA is TGTGCCAGTAGTAAGAGGGCACAGCTGGGGACCCAGTACTTC. The encoded protein is CASSKRAQLGTQYF.